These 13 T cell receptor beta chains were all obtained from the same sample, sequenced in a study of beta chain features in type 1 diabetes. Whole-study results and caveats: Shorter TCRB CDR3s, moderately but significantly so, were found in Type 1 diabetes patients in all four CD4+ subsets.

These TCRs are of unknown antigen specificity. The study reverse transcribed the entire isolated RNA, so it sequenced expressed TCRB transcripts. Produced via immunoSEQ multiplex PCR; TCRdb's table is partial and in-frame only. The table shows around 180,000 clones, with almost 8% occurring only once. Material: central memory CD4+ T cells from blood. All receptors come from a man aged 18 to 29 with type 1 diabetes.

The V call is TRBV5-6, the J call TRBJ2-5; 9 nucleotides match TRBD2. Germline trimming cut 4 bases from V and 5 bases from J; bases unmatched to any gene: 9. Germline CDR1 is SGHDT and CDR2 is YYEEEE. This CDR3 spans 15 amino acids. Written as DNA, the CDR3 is TGTGCCAGCAGCCGACGCGGGGGGGCCGGGGAGACCCAGTACTTC. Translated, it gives CASSRRGGAGETQYF.

CDR3 residues: CASRLLGQGTNEKLFF. The DNA of the CDR3 is TGTGCCAGCAGACTACTCGGACAGGGAACTAATGAAAAACTGTTTTTT. The chain carries TRBV27 and TRBJ1-4; 8 nucleotides match TRBD1. Germline trimming cut 6 bases from V and 1 base from J; bases unmatched to any gene: 7. Germline-derived CDR1 and CDR2 are MNHEY and SMNVEV (reference sequence). CDR3 length equals 16 residues. Variable domain in full (rest from reference TRBV27 and TRBJ1-4): EAQVTQNPRYLITVTGKKLTVTCSQNMNHEYMSWYRQDPGLGLRQIYYSMNVEVTDKGDVPEGYKVSRKEKRNFPLILESPSPNQTSLYFCASRLLGQGTNEKLFFGSGTQLSVL.

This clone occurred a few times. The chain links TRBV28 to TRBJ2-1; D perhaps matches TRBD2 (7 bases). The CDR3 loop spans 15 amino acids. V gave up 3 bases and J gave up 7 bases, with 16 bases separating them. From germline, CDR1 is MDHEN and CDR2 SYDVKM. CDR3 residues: CASSLWRGQGNEQFF. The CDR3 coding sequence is TGTGCCAGCAGTTTGTGGCGGGGGCAAGGGAATGAGCAGTTCTTC.

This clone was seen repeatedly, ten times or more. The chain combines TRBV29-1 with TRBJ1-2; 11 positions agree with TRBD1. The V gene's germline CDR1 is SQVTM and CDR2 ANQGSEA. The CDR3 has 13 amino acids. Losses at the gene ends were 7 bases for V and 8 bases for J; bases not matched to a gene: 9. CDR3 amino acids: CSGDPGQGEGYTF. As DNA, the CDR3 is TGCAGCGGCGACCCGGGACAGGGGGAAGGCTACACCTTC. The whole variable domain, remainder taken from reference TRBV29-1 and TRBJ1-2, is SAVISQKPSRDICQRGTSLTIQCQVDSQVTMMFWYRQQPGQSLTLIATANQGSEATYESGFVIDKFPISRPNLTFSTLTVSNMSPEDSSIYLCSGDPGQGEGYTFGSGTRLTVV.

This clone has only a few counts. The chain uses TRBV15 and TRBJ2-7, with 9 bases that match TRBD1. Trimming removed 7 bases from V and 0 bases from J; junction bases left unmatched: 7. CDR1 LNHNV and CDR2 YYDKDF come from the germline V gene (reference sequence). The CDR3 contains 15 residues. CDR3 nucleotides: TGTGCCACCACCGTGGACAGGGGCTTCTCCTACGAGCAGTACTTC. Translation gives CATTVDRGFSYEQYF.

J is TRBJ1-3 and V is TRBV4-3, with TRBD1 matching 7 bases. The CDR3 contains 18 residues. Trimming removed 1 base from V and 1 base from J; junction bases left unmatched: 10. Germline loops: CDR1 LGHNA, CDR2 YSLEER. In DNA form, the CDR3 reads TGCGCCAGCAGCCAAGGGGTAGGGGACAGACAGTCTGGAAACACCATATATTTT. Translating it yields CASSQGVGDRQSGNTIYF.

DNA for the CDR3: TGTGCCAGCAGCTCGCTGGGACAGACTTTAAGGCACGAGCAGTACTTC. Translating it yields CASSSLGQTLRHEQYF. V usage is TRBV5-6 and J usage is TRBJ2-7; 7 nucleotides agree with TRBD1. CDR1 SGHDT and CDR2 YYEEEE come from the germline V gene. CDR3 length: 16 residues. After removal of 3 bases from V and 5 bases from J, the junction contained 14 bases not matched to a gene.

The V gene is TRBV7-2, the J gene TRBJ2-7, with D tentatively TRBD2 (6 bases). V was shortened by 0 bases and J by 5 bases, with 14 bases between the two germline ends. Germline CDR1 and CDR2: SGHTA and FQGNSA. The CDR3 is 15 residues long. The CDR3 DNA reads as TGTGCCAGCAGCTTAGCATCCGGGAGTCCCAACGAGCAGTACTTC. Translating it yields CASSLASGSPNEQYF.

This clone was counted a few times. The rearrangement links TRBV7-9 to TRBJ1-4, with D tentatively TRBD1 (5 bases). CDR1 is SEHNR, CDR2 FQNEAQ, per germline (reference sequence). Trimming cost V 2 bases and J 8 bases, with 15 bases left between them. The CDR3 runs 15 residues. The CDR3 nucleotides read TGTGCCAGCAGCTTAAGTCTAGGGGTTGACGAAAAACTGTTTTTT. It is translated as CASSLSLGVDEKLFF.

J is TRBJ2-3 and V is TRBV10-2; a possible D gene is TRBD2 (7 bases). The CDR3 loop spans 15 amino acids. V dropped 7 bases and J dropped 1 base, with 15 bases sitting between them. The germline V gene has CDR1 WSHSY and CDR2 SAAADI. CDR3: CASTRTGGRTDTQYF. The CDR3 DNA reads TGCGCCAGCACCAGAACGGGGGGCCGCACAGATACGCAGTATTTT.

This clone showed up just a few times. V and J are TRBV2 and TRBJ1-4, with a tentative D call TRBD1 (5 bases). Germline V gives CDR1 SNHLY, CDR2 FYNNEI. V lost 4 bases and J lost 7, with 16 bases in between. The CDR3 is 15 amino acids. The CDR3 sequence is CASSGYRFGSEKLFF. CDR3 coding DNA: TGTGCCAGCAGTGGCTACAGGTTCGGAAGTGAAAAACTGTTTTTT.

The CDR3 coding sequence is TGTGCCAGCAGCTTAGACAGGGGGAACTACGAGCAGTACTTC. Its protein is CASSLDRGNYEQYF. The J gene is TRBJ2-7, the V gene TRBV7-6; 8 nucleotides match TRBD1. The junction had 2 bases not matched to a gene; V was cut back by 1 base and J by 3 bases. CDR3 length: 14 amino acids. CDR1 and CDR2 from the germline V gene are SGHVS and FNYEAQ. The full variable domain, completed using reference TRBV7-6 and TRBJ2-7, is GAGVSQSPRYKVTKRGQDVALRCDPISGHVSLYWYRQALGQGPEFLTYFNYEAQQDKSGLPNDRFSAERPEGSISTLTIQRTEQRDSAMYRCASSLDRGNYEQYFGPGTRLTVT.

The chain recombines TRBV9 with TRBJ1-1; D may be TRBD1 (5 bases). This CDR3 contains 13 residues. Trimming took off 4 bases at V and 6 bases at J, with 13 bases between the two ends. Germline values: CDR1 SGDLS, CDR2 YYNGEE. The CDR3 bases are TGTGCCAGCAGCTCCCCGGGGGTACCTGAAGCTTTCTTT. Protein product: CASSSPGVPEAFF.